This T cell receptor beta chain was recovered during a study of blood T cell repertoires in COVID-19. Study-level background: PBMCs, B-cell-depleted T cells, or T cells were the source of the cDNA or gDNA that made up the material.

Patients in Seattle were enrolled during active infection, then followed longitudinally. Germline V gene data show CDR1 as SGHTA and CDR2 as FQGTGA. V shed 2 bases, J shed 5 bases, and the junction held 0 bases outside the gene matches. CDR3 length equals 14 residues. Per the original methods: The assay estimated nucleated cells by amplifying reference gene primers. Clones were sequenced by immunoSEQ multiplex PCR, and TCRdb holds only the in-frame ones, with some missing. V, J and clone size are those of that table, while D and trimming were read from the DNA. Of under 450,000 clones in the sample, approximately 88% are singletons; the top ten hold roughly 12%.

The rearrangement uses TRBV7-3 and TRBJ2-2; TRBD2 matches at 9 bases. The sequencing input was peripheral blood. This clonotype originated in a woman aged 45-59 years with COVID-19, enrolled during active disease. CDR3 sequence: CASSLLAGTGELFF. DNA for the CDR3: TGTGCCAGCAGCTTACTAGCGGGGACCGGGGAGCTGTTTTTT.